This T cell receptor (gamma chain) emerged from a study of γδ T cells in repeated Plasmodium falciparum infection. TCRdb re-analyzed the multiplex PCR reads via CATT. The table includes 11,000 to 15,000 gamma-chain clones, approximately 1.5% detected once. Germline-derived CDR1 and CDR2 are GITISATS and ISYDGTV (reference sequence). This CDR3 has 17 amino acids. Gammadelta T cells were flow-sorted from PBMC into Vgamma9/Vdelta2+ and Vdelta2-negative populations for bulk analysis. At least ten counts were recorded for this clone. A read error likely explains this, since a far larger clone differs by one base. Other nucleotide sequences in the sample specify the same CDR3.

Sequencing was done on a sample of gamma-delta T cells from blood. A V gene of TRGV9 was called, but no J gene was assigned. The TCR comes from a pool of human donors (malaria-infected and uninfected, not separated). As DNA, the CDR3 is TGTGCCTTGTGGGAGGACTCTCAAGAGTTGGGCAAAAAAATCAAGGTGTTT. Translating it yields CALWEDSQELGKKIKVF.